The 8 T cell receptor beta chains below come from one sample, sequenced in a study (dated by TCRdb to 2014 to 2015). Library preparation used 5' RACE. Sequencing instrument: Illumina MiSeq. TCRdb reanalyzed the raw reads on its own, using fastp at Q25 for trimming and MiXCR for clone calling, and kept in-frame beta chains. Rows matching on CDR3 protein sequence are summarized as one entry with the most common DNA and genes. This sample is represented by tens of thousands of distinct CDR3 sequences; about 25% of them were singletons. 2% to 2.5% of the sample is taken by the ten largest. Cells that were CD4+CD25+CD127-/low were the ones isolated as Tregs. Sequencing input: tumor-infiltrating Tregs sorted from the breast tumor. All receptors come from a female donor with breast cancer.

The chain combines TRBV6-2 or TRBV6-3 with TRBJ1-1, with TRBD1 as a possible D gene (6 bases). V gave up 4 bases and J gave up 0 bases, with 15 bases separating them. The germline V gene has CDR1 MNHEY and CDR2 SVGEGT. The CDR3 contains 16 residues. The CDR3 nucleotides read TGTGCCAGCAGTTTTACCGGGACACCTATGAACACTGAAGCTTTCTTT. It codes for CASSFTGTPMNTEAFF.

This rearrangement joins TRBV15 to TRBJ2-7; 8 nucleotides align to TRBD1. The J segment lost 11 bases and the V segment lost 0 bases, leaving 6 bases of the junction unmatched. The CDR3 loop spans 13 amino acids. Germline V gene data show CDR1 as LNHNV and CDR2 as YYDKDF (reference sequence). CDR3 sequence (DNA): TGTGCCACCAGCAGAGACTTCAGGGGGCGGGAGTACTTC. It is translated as CATSRDFRGREYF. The whole variable domain, remainder taken from reference TRBV15 and TRBJ2-7, is DAMVIQNPRYQVTQFGKPVTLSCSQTLNHNVMYWYQQKSSQAPKLLFHYYDKDFNNEADTPDNFQSRRPNTSFCFLDIRSPGLGDTAMYLCATSRDFRGREYFGPGTRLTVT.

The chain joins TRBV4-1 to TRBJ1-1; D call uncertain. This CDR3 contains 14 residues. Germline CDR1 is MGHRA and CDR2 is YSYEKL. V lost 5 bases and J 4 bases, leaving 14 bases between the germline ends. The CDR3 DNA reads as TGCGCCAGCAGCGGACGGACCATGGGCACTGAAGCTTTCTTT. Residues: CASSGRTMGTEAFF.

This clonotype was seen many times. This rearrangement joins TRBV7-3 to TRBJ2-1; 7 bases agree with TRBD2. The CDR3 runs 16 residues. J gave up 7 bases and V 0 bases, and 9 bases lay outside the gene matches. The germline gives CDR1 SGHTA, CDR2 FQGTGA. The CDR3 spells CASSLTGAGAGNEQFF. The CDR3 DNA reads as TGTGCCAGCAGCTTAACTGGCGCGGGAGCAGGGAATGAGCAGTTCTTC.

This clonotype was seen a few times. The rearrangement links TRBV6-1 to TRBJ1-5; TRBD1 matches 8 bases. Germline loops: CDR1 MNHNS, CDR2 SASEGT. There are 13 residues in the CDR3. The trim removed 8 bases at V and 4 bases at J, leaving 4 bases unmatched. CDR3 sequence (DNA): TGTGCCAGCTACAGGGGGGATAATCAGCCCCAGCATTTT. This translates into CASYRGDNQPQHF.

In this sample, this clonotype turned up many times. V gene TRBV6-5 combines with J gene TRBJ1-1; D remains ambiguous. V lost 6 bases to trimming and J lost 4 bases, with 15 bases between them. The CDR3 runs 14 residues. Per the germline V gene, CDR1 is MNHEY and CDR2 is SVGAGI. The DNA of the CDR3 is TGTGCCAGCAGACCAATGACGGCTGCCACTGAAGCTTTCTTT. This translates into CASRPMTAATEAFF.

The chain combines TRBV7-9 with TRBJ2-7; D is possibly TRBD2 (6 bases). The CDR3 totals 12 residues. Trimming cost V 5 bases and J 6 bases, with 11 bases left between them. Germline loops: CDR1 SEHNR, CDR2 FQNEAQ (reference sequence). This CDR3 reads CASSIEGLEQYF. As DNA, the CDR3 is TGTGCCAGCAGCATCGAGGGACTCGAGCAGTACTTC.

This clonotype appeared a few times. The rearrangement uses TRBV4-1 and TRBJ2-3; 9 nucleotides agree with TRBD2. CDR3 length equals 18 residues. V lost 1 base to trimming and J lost 4 bases; unmatched junction nucleotides: 12. Germline assignment: CDR1 MGHRA and CDR2 YSYEKL. CDR3 residues: CASSQGGSAGGPADTQYF. The DNA of the CDR3 is TGCGCCAGCAGCCAAGGGGGGTCGGCGGGGGGGCCGGCAGATACGCAGTATTTT.